This TCR beta chain was documented in a study (dated by TCRdb to the early 2010s). This clonotype was detected a few times. No antigen is known for it. No much larger clonotype is one base removed from it; base qualities were not supplied. Reads for this sample came from an Illumina Genome Analyzer IIx. Starting from the raw public reads, TCRdb applied fastp trimming at Q25, assembled clones with MiXCR and retained in-frame beta chains. Merged by CDR3 protein, the rows form single entries marked with the most common genes and DNA. This sample lists roughly 6,400 distinct CDR3 sequences; around 32% were detected once. Around a fifth of the sample is taken by the ten largest. From its cysteine to its phenylalanine, the CDR3 spans 14 amino acids. The CDR3 DNA has 42 bases and is translated from base 1. As encoded in the germline V gene, CDR1 is SQVTM while CDR2 is ANQGSEA. Germline trimming amounts to 1 base on V and 4 bases on J, with 6 as the count of junction bases outside the gene matches.

The sequence links TRBV29-1 to TRBJ2-7; TRBD1 lines up with 8 middle nucleotides. The sequence derives from a human donor. The sequenced sample was blood. The CDR3 protein is CSVEVGQGEYEQYF. The bases read TGCAGCGTTGAAGTCGGACAGGGAGAATACGAGCAGTACTTC.